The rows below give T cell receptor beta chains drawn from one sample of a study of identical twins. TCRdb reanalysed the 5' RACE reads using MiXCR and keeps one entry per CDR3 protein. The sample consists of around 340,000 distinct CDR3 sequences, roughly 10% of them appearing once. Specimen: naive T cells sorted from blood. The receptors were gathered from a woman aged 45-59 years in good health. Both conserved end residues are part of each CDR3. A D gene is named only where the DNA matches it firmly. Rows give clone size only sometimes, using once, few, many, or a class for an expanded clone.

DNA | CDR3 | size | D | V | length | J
TGTGCCAGCAGTTGGGATAACCTCTACGAGCAGTACTTC | CASSWDNLYEQYF | few | - | TRBV12-3/TRBV12-4 | 13 | TRBJ2-7
TGTGCCAGCAGTCCCACCCCACCGAGGGGAACCTACGAGCAGTACTTC | CASSPTPPRGTYEQYF | many | - | TRBV12-3/TRBV12-4 | 16 | TRBJ2-7
TGTGCCACCAGTGGAAGGGGGAATGAGCAGTTCTTC | CATSGRGNEQFF | - | - | TRBV24-1 | 12 | TRBJ2-1
TGTGCCAGCAGCGCACTTACTAGCGGGAGTATTCACGAGCAGTACTTC | CASSALTSGSIHEQYF | - | TRBD2 | TRBV25-1 | 16 | TRBJ2-7
TGTGCCACCAGTGGCGAGAACACCGGGGAGCTGTTTTTT | CATSGENTGELFF | few | - | TRBV24-1 | 13 | TRBJ2-2
TGTGCCAGCAGCCCGGGTAGCGGGAGGGACTACAATGAGCAGTTCTTC | CASSPGSGRDYNEQFF | few | TRBD2 | TRBV7-9 | 16 | TRBJ2-1
TGTGCCAGCAGTCCCGAGGGGGACGAAAACATTCAGTACTTC | CASSPEGDENIQYF | many | - | TRBV12-3/TRBV12-4 | 14 | TRBJ2-4
TGTGCCAGCAGCTTGACCGGGGGATTCTACGAGCAGTACTTC | CASSLTGGFYEQYF | few | - | TRBV7-3 | 14 | TRBJ2-7
TGTGCCAGCACCAATAGCGGAGGAACGCAGTATTTT | CASTNSGGTQYF | few | - | TRBV12-3/TRBV12-4 | 12 | TRBJ2-3
TGTGCCAGCATTCGAGGACAGCGGTCCTACGAGCAGTACTTC | CASIRGQRSYEQYF | few | - | TRBV6-1 | 14 | TRBJ2-7
TGCAGTGCTAGGGGGTTACATCAAGAGACCCAGTACTTC | CSARGLHQETQYF | - | - | TRBV20-1 | 13 | TRBJ2-5
TGTGCCAGTAGTATAACCCGGGGACAGGGTTTGAGTGTGAACACTGAAGCTTTCTTT | CASSITRGQGLSVNTEAFF | few | TRBD1 | TRBV19 | 19 | TRBJ1-1
TGCAGTGCTAGAGAAAACCGAGACTACAATGAGCAGTTCTTC | CSARENRDYNEQFF | few | - | TRBV20-1 | 14 | TRBJ2-1
TGTGCCAGCTCACCAAGCAGGGGCACAGATACGCAGTATTTT | CASSPSRGTDTQYF | many | - | TRBV18 | 14 | TRBJ2-3
TGTGCCTTAACCAAAGTTGGGGACGCTGAGTACTTC | CALTKVGDAEYF | - | - | TRBV2 | 12 | TRBJ2-7
TGTGCCAGCAGCTTTCGACTAGCGGGAGGGCCGGTTGAGCAGTACTTC | CASSFRLAGGPVEQYF | - | TRBD2 | TRBV11-3 | 16 | TRBJ2-7
TGTGCCAGCGGGAAGTCCCCTCCAAATGAGCAGTTCTTC | CASGKSPPNEQFF | few | - | TRBV6-1 | 13 | TRBJ2-1
TGTGCCACCAGCAGAGATAGCCGCACGGATACGCAGTATTTT | CATSRDSRTDTQYF | few | - | TRBV15 | 14 | TRBJ2-3
TGTGCCAGTAGACCGGGCCGGTACAATGAGCAGTTCTTC | CASRPGRYNEQFF | - | - | TRBV19 | 13 | TRBJ2-1
TGTGCCAGCAGTTACTCTTTAGGTGAAAAACTGTTTTTT | CASSYSLGEKLFF | - | - | TRBV6-5 | 13 | TRBJ1-4
TGTGCCAGCAGCCCAGCGAGAGTCACGCAGTATTTT | CASSPARVTQYF | few | - | TRBV12-3/TRBV12-4 | 12 | TRBJ2-3
TGTGCCAGCAGCTTAGTGGGGGATCTACCATGGCCCCAGCATTTT | CASSLVGDLPWPQHF | - | - | TRBV7-8 | 15 | TRBJ1-5
TGTGCCAGCAGTCAAAGCTGGCCCTTCTACAATGAGCAGTTCTTC | CASSQSWPFYNEQFF | - | - | TRBV7-9 | 15 | TRBJ2-1
TGTGCCACCTCGTGGGGTGGGGCGGGCCGCGAGCTGTTTTTT | CATSWGGAGRELFF | - | - | TRBV28 | 14 | TRBJ2-2
TGTGCCAGCATGGTTCCCAATTATAATTCACCCCTCCACTTT | CASMVPNYNSPLHF | - | - | TRBV6-9 | 14 | TRBJ1-6